A selection of T cell receptor beta chains follows, all from one sample in a study of T cell responses to AZD1222 COVID-19 vaccine. Method: immunoSEQ multiplex PCR; TCRdb's copy keeps in-frame clones and lacks some. The table lists more than 100,000 clones, less than 90% of them singletons. This material consisted of peripheral blood, taken on day 0 of AZD1222 vaccination. The receptors stem from an adult in good health. CDR3s include the opening cysteine and the closing phenylalanine or tryptophan. D genes are given only for firm matches. Some rows mark clone size as missing; the rest say once, few, many or name a class of expanded clone.

abundance,j_gene,d_gene,v_gene,CDR3aa,CDR3nt
-,TRBJ2-3,-,TRBV30,CAWARTDTQYF,TGTGCCTGGGCACGCACAGATACGCAGTATTTT
-,TRBJ2-2,TRBD2,TRBV7-2,CASSLVLAGAGELFF,TGTGCCAGCAGCTTAGTGCTAGCGGGGGCCGGGGAGCTGTTTTTT
-,TRBJ2-7,-,TRBV10-2,CASTSGGSEQYF,TGCGCCAGCACGAGCGGAGGCTCCGAGCAGTACTTC
-,TRBJ2-3,TRBD1,TRBV20-1,CSASGQGASTDTQYF,TGCAGTGCTAGTGGACAGGGGGCCTCCACAGATACGCAGTATTTT
-,TRBJ2-7,TRBD2,TRBV27,CASPLSGTSGYEQYF,TGTGCCAGCCCTTTATCCGGGACTAGCGGTTACGAGCAGTACTTC
-,TRBJ2-7,-,TRBV28,CASRRKGEQYF,TGTGCCAGCAGAAGGAAGGGCGAGCAGTACTTC
-,TRBJ1-2,-,TRBV6-5,CASRGDGYTF,TGTGCCAGCAGGGGGGATGGCTACACCTTC
-,TRBJ1-2,-,TRBV27,CASSLRAQSPYGYTF,TGTGCCAGCAGTCTGAGGGCTCAGTCCCCATATGGCTACACCTTC
-,TRBJ1-5,TRBD1,TRBV19,CATDRGPYSNQPQHF,TGTGCCACTGACAGGGGGCCATATAGCAATCAGCCCCAGCATTTT
-,TRBJ2-3,TRBD1,TRBV5-6,CASSLGGPGTGGTDTQYF,TGTGCCAGCAGCTTGGGGGGCCCCGGGACAGGGGGCACAGATACGCAGTATTTT
-,TRBJ1-1,-,TRBV7-6,CASSLVVGDTEAFF,TGTGCCAGCAGCTTAGTTGTAGGGGACACTGAAGCTTTCTTT
-,TRBJ2-1,-,TRBV5-4,CASSPDVGSYNEQFF,TGTGCCAGCAGCCCGGACGTGGGGAGCTACAATGAGCAGTTCTTC
-,TRBJ1-3,-,TRBV28,CASISPTGTGNTIYF,TGTGCCAGCATTTCCCCTACAGGGACTGGAAACACCATATATTTT
-,TRBJ2-3,TRBD2,TRBV25-1,CASSEPRGGLARTDTQYF,TGTGCCAGCAGTGAGCCCCGCGGGGGACTAGCGAGAACAGATACGCAGTATTTT
-,TRBJ1-2,-,TRBV27,CASSPVAASSNYGYTF,TGTGCCAGCAGCCCCGTGGCGGCCAGCTCTAACTATGGCTACACCTTC
-,TRBJ2-5,TRBD2,TRBV5-1,CASSLAGLAGETQYF,TGCGCCAGCAGCTTGGCCGGACTAGCGGGGGAGACCCAGTACTTC
-,TRBJ1-1,-,TRBV28,CASSLRRGSAEAFF,TGTGCCAGCAGTTTACGCAGGGGCTCGGCTGAAGCTTTCTTT
-,TRBJ1-1,-,TRBV25-1,CASSANTEAFF,TGTGCCAGCAGTGCGAACACTGAAGCTTTCTTT
-,TRBJ1-2,TRBD1,TRBV5-1,CASSIGQGEGGYTF,TGCGCCAGCAGCATCGGACAGGGAGAGGGGGGCTACACCTTC
-,TRBJ1-5,-,TRBV24-1,CATSETGMQPQHF,TGTGCCACCAGTGAAACAGGGATGCAGCCCCAGCATTTT
-,TRBJ1-5,-,TRBV6-5,CASSDSNRPQHF,TGTGCCAGCAGCGATAGCAATCGGCCCCAGCATTTT
-,TRBJ1-1,-,TRBV28,CASRGAPNTEAFF,TGTGCCAGCAGAGGAGCACCAAACACTGAAGCTTTCTTT
-,TRBJ1-2,TRBD1,TRBV6-1,CASSVSGQGMGFYGYTF,TGTGCCAGCAGTGTGTCGGGACAGGGAATGGGGTTTTATGGCTACACCTTC
-,TRBJ2-3,TRBD1,TRBV24-1,CATEDRGDTQYF,TGTGCCACCGAGGACAGGGGAGATACGCAGTATTTT
-,TRBJ1-3,TRBD1,TRBV5-1,CASSRTGTGEGNTIYF,TGCGCCAGCAGCCGTACCGGGACAGGGGAAGGAAACACCATATATTTT
-,TRBJ2-1,TRBD2,TRBV5-1,CASSLAGVLNEQFF,TGCGCCAGCAGCTTAGCGGGAGTCCTCAATGAGCAGTTCTTC
-,TRBJ2-5,-,TRBV20-1,CSALGEETQYF,TGCAGTGCTTTGGGAGAAGAGACCCAGTACTTC
-,TRBJ1-2,-,TRBV12-3/TRBV12-4,CASSLEGDYGYTF,TGTGCCAGCAGTTTAGAAGGGGACTATGGCTACACCTTC
-,TRBJ1-5,TRBD1,TRBV19,CASTPGQTVYQPQHF,TGTGCCAGTACCCCGGGACAGACTGTCTATCAGCCCCAGCATTTT
-,TRBJ2-7,-,TRBV6-6,CASTTLGQLNF,TGTGCCAGCACCACTCTCGGACAGTTGAACTTC
-,TRBJ2-3,TRBD2,TRBV2,CASSRTSGKSTDTQYF,TGTGCCAGCAGCCGGACTAGCGGGAAAAGCACAGATACGCAGTATTTT
-,TRBJ2-3,TRBD2,TRBV5-1,CASSLAGTSGSTDTQYF,TGCGCCAGCAGCTTGGCGGGAACTAGCGGGAGCACAGATACGCAGTATTTT
-,TRBJ2-7,TRBD2,TRBV29-1,CSVEASGTGSYEQYF,TGCAGCGTTGAGGCTAGCGGGACCGGGTCCTACGAGCAGTACTTC
-,TRBJ1-3,-,TRBV18,CASSPLIGNTIYF,TGTGCCAGCTCACCACTAATTGGAAACACCATATATTTT
-,TRBJ1-2,TRBD1,TRBV14,CASSRDRGHYGYTF,TGTGCCAGCAGCCGGGACAGGGGGCACTATGGCTACACCTTC
-,TRBJ1-2,-,TRBV27,CASSLSGAKGYTF,TGTGCCAGCAGTTTATCGGGGGCAAAGGGCTACACCTTC
once,TRBJ1-2,-,TRBV2,CASSETLNYGYTF,TGTGCCAGCAGTGAGACACTGAACTATGGCTACACCTTC
few,TRBJ1-1,-,TRBV29-1,CSGMNTEAFF,TGCAGCGGGATGAACACTGAAGCTTTCTTT
-,TRBJ1-3,TRBD1,TRBV28,CATGQGAAGNTIYF,TGTGCCACGGGACAGGGGGCTGCTGGAAACACCATATATTTT
once,TRBJ2-5,TRBD2,TRBV5-1,CASSKTAGTRALQETQYF,TGCGCCAGCAGCAAGACAGCCGGGACTAGAGCTCTCCAAGAGACCCAGTACTTC
-,TRBJ1-2,-,TRBV7-9,CASSLLGFNYGYTF,TGTGCCAGCAGCTTATTGGGGTTTAACTATGGCTACACCTTC
-,TRBJ2-1,TRBD2,TRBV12-3/TRBV12-4,CASSRLAVNEQFF,TGTGCCAGCAGTCGACTAGCGGTCAATGAGCAGTTCTTC